The next 16 T cell receptor beta chains were all read from a single sample in a study of blood T cell repertoires in COVID-19. Profiled with immunoSEQ multiplex PCR; TCRdb holds only in-frame clones, not every one. The sample has approximately 350,000 clones, around 92% seen once. Specimen: peripheral blood. These receptors all come from a woman aged 25 to 39 with COVID-19, enrolled during active disease.

This clone was picked up one time. J is TRBJ1-1 and V is TRBV9; a possible D gene is TRBD1 (6 bases). Germline CDR1 SGDLS, CDR2 YYNGEE. This CDR3 contains 15 residues. Trimming removed 0 bases at V and 6 bases at J, with 15 bases between. The CDR3 protein is CASSVGPGAEAEAFF. In nucleotides, the CDR3 is TGTGCCAGCAGCGTAGGCCCAGGGGCCGAGGCTGAAGCTTTCTTT.

V is TRBV6-6 and J is TRBJ1-1; 7 nucleotides agree with TRBD1. Trimming at V came to 10 bases and at J to 3 bases, leaving 8 bases not matched to a gene. The CDR3 is 13 amino acids. Germline CDR1 reads MNHNY; CDR2 reads SVGAGI (reference sequence). CDR3 amino acids: CATNRGYDTEAFF. DNA of the CDR3: TGTGCCACAAACAGGGGATACGACACTGAAGCTTTCTTT.

The chain uses TRBV24-1 and TRBJ2-5, with D perhaps matching TRBD1 (5 bases). V was pared by 3 bases and J by 5 bases, with 18 bases between. CDR1 and CDR2 from the germline V gene are KGHDR and SFDVKD. The CDR3 extends over 16 amino acids. In DNA form, the CDR3 reads TGTGCCACCAGTGATGGGGCGTACCGCGCGGCGGAGACCCAGTACTTC. Protein: CATSDGAYRAAETQYF.

J is TRBJ2-7 and V is TRBV6-5; a possible D gene is TRBD2 (7 bases). Trimming took off 6 bases at V and 6 bases at J, with 18 bases between the two ends. CDR3 size: 14 residues. Looked up from germline, CDR1 is MNHEY and CDR2 is SVGAGI. Here the CDR3 DNA reads TGTGCCAGCAGCTTTGAACGGGGGGCTGGCGAGCAGTACGTC. It codes for CASSFERGAGEQYV.

V and J are TRBV25-1 and TRBJ2-7; the match to TRBD2 covers 12 bases. The germline CDR1 and CDR2 sequences are MGHDK and SYGVNS. CDR3 length: 17 residues. Unmatched junction bases numbered 8, after V lost 5 bases and J lost 0 bases. The CDR3 coding sequence is TGTGCCAGCAGTTCAGGGACTAGCGGGCAAAACTCCTACGAGCAGTACTTC. Translation gives CASSSGTSGQNSYEQYF.

The chain is built from TRBV5-6 and TRBJ2-7, with TRBD1 identical over 7 bases. The CDR3 is 15 residues long. Germline CDR1 reads SGHDT; CDR2 reads YYEEEE. V gave up 3 bases and J gave up 2 bases; unmatched junction bases: 8. CDR3 sequence: CASSSTGTDAYEQYV. CDR3 nucleotides: TGTGCCAGCAGCTCTACCGGGACAGACGCCTACGAGCAGTACGTC.

This clone was seen once. The chain joins TRBV5-4 to TRBJ2-3; D is unresolved. This CDR3 spans 12 amino acids. Germline assignment: CDR1 SGHNT and CDR2 YYREEE (reference sequence). V lost 2 bases to trimming and J lost 14 bases, with 15 bases between them. Written as DNA, the CDR3 is TGTGCCAGCAGCTTAGGCCGTTTTGACACGTATTTT. It yields the protein CASSLGRFDTYF.

The CDR3, as DNA: TGTGCCAGCAGCGCCCCCCAGGGGGCAGGGCGGGGCACCGGGGAGCTGTTTTTT. Amino acids: CASSAPQGAGRGTGELFF. The rearrangement uses TRBV9 and TRBJ2-2, with 8 bases identical to TRBD1. The V segment lost 3 bases and the J segment 4 bases; nucleotides outside the gene matches: 14. CDR1 is SGDLS, CDR2 YYNGEE, per germline. This CDR3 comprises 18 residues.

The chain joins TRBV5-1 to TRBJ1-5, with D perhaps matching TRBD1 (6 bases). This CDR3 has 15 amino acids. V dropped 4 bases and J dropped 0 bases, with 11 bases sitting between them. Germline CDR1 SGHRS, CDR2 YFSETQ. This chain's CDR3 is CASSPQGYSNQPQHF. The CDR3 DNA is TGCGCCAGCAGCCCACAGGGCTATAGCAATCAGCCCCAGCATTTT. Filled out from reference TRBV5-1 and TRBJ1-5, the complete variable domain reads KAGVTQTPRYLIKTRGQQVTLSCSPISGHRSVSWYQQTPGQGLQFLFEYFSETQRNKGNFPGRFSGRQFSNSRSEMNVSTLELGDSALYLCASSPQGYSNQPQHFGDGTRLSIL.

The sample holds a few counts of this clone. The chain has TRBV11-2 and TRBJ2-2; TRBD1 is a possible D gene (5 bases). The CDR3 runs to 13 residues. Trimming shortened V by 5 bases and J by 6 bases, and 10 bases separated the two germline ends. Germline V CDR1 and CDR2: SGHAT, FQNNGV. CDR3 amino acids: CASSPWTSGELFF. The CDR3 nucleotides read TGTGCCAGCAGCCCCTGGACATCCGGGGAGCTGTTTTTT.

This sequence joins TRBV6-2 or TRBV6-3 and TRBJ2-3, with 13 bases lining up with TRBD2. V trimming: 1 base; J trimming: 2 bases; junction bases outside the gene matches: 3. This CDR3 has 17 residues. Germline CDR1 is MNHEY and CDR2 is SVGEGT. CDR3 nucleotides: TGTGCCAGCAGTTACTTCGGACTAGCGGGAGTCACAGATACGCAGTATTTT. Its translation: CASSYFGLAGVTDTQYF.

The chain couples TRBV10-1 to TRBJ1-3; tentatively, D is TRBD1 (6 bases). The CDR3 contains 14 residues. V was cut by 6 bases and J by 2 bases, with 11 bases left in between. In germline, CDR1 is WNHNN, CDR2 SYGVQD (reference sequence). As DNA, the CDR3 is TGCGCCAGCAGAGGACAGACCCCTGGAAACACCATATATTTT. This codes for CASRGQTPGNTIYF.

V gene TRBV10-3 combines with J gene TRBJ1-5, with a tentative D call TRBD1 (6 bases). The length of the CDR3 is 14 residues. The V end lost 6 bases, the J end lost 6 bases, and 15 bases lay between the germline ends. Germline V lookup: CDR1 ENHRY, CDR2 SYGVKD. DNA for the CDR3: TGTGCCATCAGCCCAGGGGACGCGAGTCAGCCCCAGCATTTT. Protein product: CAISPGDASQPQHF.

The chain joins TRBV7-9 to TRBJ2-1; TRBD1 agrees at 9 bases. With V trimmed by 5 bases and J by 6 bases, 5 bases remained unmatched. The germline V gene encodes CDR1 SEHNR and CDR2 FQNEAQ (reference sequence). The CDR3 runs 14 residues. The CDR3 DNA sequence: TGTGCCAGCAGCGGGGGACAGGGTGGCAATGAGCAGTTCTTC. It specifies CASSGGQGGNEQFF.

The chain joins TRBV5-1 to TRBJ1-3; no reliable D call. The CDR3 is made up of 16 amino acids. The germline V gene has CDR1 SGHRS and CDR2 YFSETQ. V was cut by 0 bases and J by 0 bases, with 10 bases left in between. The CDR3 loop reads CASSLAEVASGNTIYF. The CDR3 coding sequence is TGCGCCAGCAGCTTGGCTGAGGTTGCCTCTGGAAACACCATATATTTT.

The chain carries TRBV5-6 and TRBJ2-7; TRBD2 matches at 7 bases. V lost 4 bases and J lost 4; bases outside the gene matches: 2. Germline CDR1 and CDR2: SGHDT and YYEEEE. This CDR3 is built from 12 residues. CDR3 sequence: CASSPGGYEQYV. The DNA for the CDR3 is TGTGCCAGCAGCCCCGGGGGGTACGAGCAGTACGTC.